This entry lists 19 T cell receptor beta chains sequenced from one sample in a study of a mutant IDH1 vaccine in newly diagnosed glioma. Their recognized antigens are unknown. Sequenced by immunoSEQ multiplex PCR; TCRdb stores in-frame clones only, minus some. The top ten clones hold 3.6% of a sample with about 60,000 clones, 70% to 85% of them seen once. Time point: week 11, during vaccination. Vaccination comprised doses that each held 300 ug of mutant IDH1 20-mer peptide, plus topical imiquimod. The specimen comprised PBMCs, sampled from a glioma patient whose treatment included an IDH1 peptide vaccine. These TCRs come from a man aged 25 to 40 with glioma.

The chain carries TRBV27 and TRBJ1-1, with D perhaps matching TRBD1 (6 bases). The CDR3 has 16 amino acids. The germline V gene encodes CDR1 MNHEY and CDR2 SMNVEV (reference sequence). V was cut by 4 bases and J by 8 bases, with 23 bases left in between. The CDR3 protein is CASSWTQGLGAREAFF. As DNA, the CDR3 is TGTGCCAGCAGTTGGACACAGGGCTTAGGGGCTAGAGAAGCTTTCTTT.

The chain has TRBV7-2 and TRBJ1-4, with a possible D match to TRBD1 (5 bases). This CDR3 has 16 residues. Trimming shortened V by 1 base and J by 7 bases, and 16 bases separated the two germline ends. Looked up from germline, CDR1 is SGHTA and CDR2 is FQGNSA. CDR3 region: CASSLGPPGFGEKLFF. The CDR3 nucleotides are TGTGCCAGCAGCTTAGGCCCCCCAGGGTTCGGTGAAAAACTGTTTTTT.

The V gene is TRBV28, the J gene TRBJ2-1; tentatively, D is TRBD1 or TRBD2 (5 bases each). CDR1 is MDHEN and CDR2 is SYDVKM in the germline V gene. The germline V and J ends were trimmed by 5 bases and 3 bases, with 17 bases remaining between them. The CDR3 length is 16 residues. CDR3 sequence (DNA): TGTGCCAGCAGTCAGCTAAGTCTGAGGGGCTACAATGAGCAGTTCTTC. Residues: CASSQLSLRGYNEQFF.

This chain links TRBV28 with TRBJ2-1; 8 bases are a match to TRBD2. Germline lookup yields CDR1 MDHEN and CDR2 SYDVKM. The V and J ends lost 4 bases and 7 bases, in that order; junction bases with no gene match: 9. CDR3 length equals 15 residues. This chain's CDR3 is CASSSTGTSGNEQFF. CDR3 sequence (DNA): TGTGCCAGCAGTTCAACCGGGACTAGTGGGAATGAGCAGTTCTTC.

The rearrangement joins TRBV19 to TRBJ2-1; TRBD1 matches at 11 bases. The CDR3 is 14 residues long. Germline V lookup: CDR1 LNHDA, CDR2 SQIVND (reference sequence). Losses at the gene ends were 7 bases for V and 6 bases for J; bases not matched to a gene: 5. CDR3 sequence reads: CASTLGTGGNEQFF. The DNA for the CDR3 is TGTGCCAGTACTCTGGGGACAGGGGGCAATGAGCAGTTCTTC.

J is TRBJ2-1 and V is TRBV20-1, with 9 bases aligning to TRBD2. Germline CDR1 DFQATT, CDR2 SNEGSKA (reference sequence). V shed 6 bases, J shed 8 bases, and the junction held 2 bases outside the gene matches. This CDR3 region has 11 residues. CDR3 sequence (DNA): TGCAGTGCAAGGACTAGCGATGAGCAGTTCTTC. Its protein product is CSARTSDEQFF.

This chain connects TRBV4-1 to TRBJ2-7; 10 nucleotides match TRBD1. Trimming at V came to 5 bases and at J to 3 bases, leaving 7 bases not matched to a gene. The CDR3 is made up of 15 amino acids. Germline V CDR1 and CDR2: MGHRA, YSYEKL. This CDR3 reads CASSSPGDRGYEQYF. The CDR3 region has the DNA TGCGCCAGCAGCTCGCCGGGGGACAGGGGCTACGAGCAGTACTTC.

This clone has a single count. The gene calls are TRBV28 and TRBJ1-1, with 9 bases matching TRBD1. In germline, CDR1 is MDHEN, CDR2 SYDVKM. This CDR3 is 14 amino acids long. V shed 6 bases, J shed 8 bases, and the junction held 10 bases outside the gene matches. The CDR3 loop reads CASSWATGGREAFF. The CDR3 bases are TGTGCCAGCAGCTGGGCCACAGGGGGCCGAGAAGCTTTCTTT.

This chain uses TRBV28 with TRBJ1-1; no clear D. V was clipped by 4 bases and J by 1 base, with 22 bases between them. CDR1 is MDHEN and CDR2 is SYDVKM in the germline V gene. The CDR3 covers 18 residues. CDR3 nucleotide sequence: TGTGCCAGCAGTTGGGGAAGAATCGAGCCCCCGGGGAACACTGAAGCTTTCTTT. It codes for CASSWGRIEPPGNTEAFF. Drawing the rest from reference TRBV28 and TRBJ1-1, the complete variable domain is DVKVTQSSRYLVKRTGEKVFLECVQDMDHENMFWYRQDPGLGLRLIYFSYDVKMKEKGDIPEGYSVSREKKERFSLILESASTNQTSMYLCASSWGRIEPPGNTEAFFGQGTRLTVV.

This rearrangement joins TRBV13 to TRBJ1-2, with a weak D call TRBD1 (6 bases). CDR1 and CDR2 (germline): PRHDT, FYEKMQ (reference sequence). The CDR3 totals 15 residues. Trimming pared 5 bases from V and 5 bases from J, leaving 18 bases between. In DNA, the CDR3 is TGTGCCAGCAGCCGAGGCCTGAACAGGGATTATGGCTACACCTTC. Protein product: CASSRGLNRDYGYTF.

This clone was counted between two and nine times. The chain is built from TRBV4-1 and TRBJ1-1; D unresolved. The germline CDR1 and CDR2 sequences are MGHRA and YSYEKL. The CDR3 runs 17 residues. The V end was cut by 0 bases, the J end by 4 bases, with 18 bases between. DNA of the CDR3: TGCGCCAGCAGCCAAGATTCGCAGGTTGAATTCGTCACTGAAGCTTTCTTT. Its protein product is CASSQDSQVEFVTEAFF.

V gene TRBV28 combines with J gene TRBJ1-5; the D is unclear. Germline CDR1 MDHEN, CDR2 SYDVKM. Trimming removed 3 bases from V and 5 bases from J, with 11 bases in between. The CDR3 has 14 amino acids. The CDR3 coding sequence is TGTGCCAGCAGTTTCTTTGGTCGATATCAGCCCCAGCATTTT. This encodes CASSFFGRYQPQHF.

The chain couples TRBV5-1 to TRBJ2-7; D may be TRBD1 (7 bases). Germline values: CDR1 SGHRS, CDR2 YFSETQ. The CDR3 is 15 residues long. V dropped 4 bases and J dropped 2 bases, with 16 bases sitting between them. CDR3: CASSTSGGTAYEQYF. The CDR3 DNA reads TGCGCCAGCAGCACCTCCGGAGGGACAGCCTACGAGCAGTACTTC.

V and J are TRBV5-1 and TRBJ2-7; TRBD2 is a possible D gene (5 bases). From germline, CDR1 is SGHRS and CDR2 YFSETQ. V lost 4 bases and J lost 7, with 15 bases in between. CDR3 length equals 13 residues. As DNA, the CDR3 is TGCGCCAGCAGCCCCTGGGGAGTTCGGGAGCAGTACTTC. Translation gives CASSPWGVREQYF. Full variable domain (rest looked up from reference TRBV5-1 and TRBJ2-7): KAGVTQTPRYLIKTRGQQVTLSCSPISGHRSVSWYQQTPGQGLQFLFEYFSETQRNKGNFPGRFSGRQFSNSRSEMNVSTLELGDSALYLCASSPWGVREQYFGPGTRLTVT.

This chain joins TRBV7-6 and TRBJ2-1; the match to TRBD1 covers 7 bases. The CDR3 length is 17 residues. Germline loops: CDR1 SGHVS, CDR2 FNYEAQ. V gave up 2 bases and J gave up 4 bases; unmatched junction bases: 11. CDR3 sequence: CASSLFKLGQKYNEQFF. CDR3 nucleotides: TGTGCCAGCAGCTTATTTAAGTTGGGACAGAAATACAATGAGCAGTTCTTC.

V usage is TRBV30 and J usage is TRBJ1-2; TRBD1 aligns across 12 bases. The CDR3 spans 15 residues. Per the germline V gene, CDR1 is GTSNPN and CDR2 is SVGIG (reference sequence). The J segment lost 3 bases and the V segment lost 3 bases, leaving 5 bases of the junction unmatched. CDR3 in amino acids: CAWSGTGGAYYGYTF. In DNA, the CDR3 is TGTGCCTGGAGCGGGACAGGGGGCGCGTACTATGGCTACACCTTC.

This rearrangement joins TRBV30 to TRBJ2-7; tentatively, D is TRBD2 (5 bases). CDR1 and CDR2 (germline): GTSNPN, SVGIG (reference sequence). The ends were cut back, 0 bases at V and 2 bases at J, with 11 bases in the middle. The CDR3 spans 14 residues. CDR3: CAWSVGGGPYEQYF. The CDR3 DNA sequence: TGTGCCTGGAGTGTTGGAGGCGGCCCCTACGAGCAGTACTTC. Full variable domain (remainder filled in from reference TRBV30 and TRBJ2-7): SQTIHQWPATLVQPVGSPLSLECTVEGTSNPNLYWYRQAAGRGLQLLFYSVGIGQISSEVPQNLSASRPQDRQFILSSKKLLLSDSGFYLCAWSVGGGPYEQYFGPGTRLTVT.

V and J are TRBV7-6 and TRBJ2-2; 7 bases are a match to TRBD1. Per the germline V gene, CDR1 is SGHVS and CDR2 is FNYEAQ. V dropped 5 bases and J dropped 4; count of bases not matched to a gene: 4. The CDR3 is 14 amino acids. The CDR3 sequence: CASSDRVGTGELFF. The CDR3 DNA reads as TGTGCCAGCAGCGACAGGGTTGGCACCGGGGAGCTGTTTTTT.

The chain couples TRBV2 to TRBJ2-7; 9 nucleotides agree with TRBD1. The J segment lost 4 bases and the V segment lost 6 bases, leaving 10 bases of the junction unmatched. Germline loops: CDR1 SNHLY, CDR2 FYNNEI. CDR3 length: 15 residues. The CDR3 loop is CASRPPRDRVYEQYF. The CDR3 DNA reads TGTGCCAGCAGGCCGCCCCGGGACAGGGTTTACGAGCAGTACTTC.